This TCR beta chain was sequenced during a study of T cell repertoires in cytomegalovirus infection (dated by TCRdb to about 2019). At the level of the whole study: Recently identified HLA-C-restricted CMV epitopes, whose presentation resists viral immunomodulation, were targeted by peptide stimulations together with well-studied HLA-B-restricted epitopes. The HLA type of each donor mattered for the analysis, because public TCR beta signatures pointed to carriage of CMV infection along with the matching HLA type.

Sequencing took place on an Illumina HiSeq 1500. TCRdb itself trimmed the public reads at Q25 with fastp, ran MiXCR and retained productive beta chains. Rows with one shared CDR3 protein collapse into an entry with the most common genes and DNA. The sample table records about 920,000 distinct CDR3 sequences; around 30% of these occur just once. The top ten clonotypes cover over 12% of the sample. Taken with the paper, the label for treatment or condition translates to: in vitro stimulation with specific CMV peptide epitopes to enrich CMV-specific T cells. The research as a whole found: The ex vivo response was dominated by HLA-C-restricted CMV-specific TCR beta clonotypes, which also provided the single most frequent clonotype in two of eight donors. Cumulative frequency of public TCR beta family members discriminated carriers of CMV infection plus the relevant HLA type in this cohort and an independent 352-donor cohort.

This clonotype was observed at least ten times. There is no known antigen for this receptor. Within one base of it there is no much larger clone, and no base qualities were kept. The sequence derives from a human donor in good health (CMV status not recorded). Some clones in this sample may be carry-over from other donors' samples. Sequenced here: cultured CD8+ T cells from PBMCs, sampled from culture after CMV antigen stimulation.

The CDR3 region reads CAISSPGQGDLYEQYF. The nucleotide sequence is TGTGCCATCAGTTCTCCGGGACAGGGAGATCTCTACGAGCAGTACTTC. In this chain, TRBV10-3 is recombined with TRBJ2-7; TRBD1 aligns with 9 central bases. Counted from cysteine to phenylalanine, this CDR3 has 16 amino acids. Only the CDR3 portion is preserved as DNA: 48 bases, with reading frame beginning at the first base. Here V drops 5 bases and J drops 3 bases, and the junction holds 11 bases not matched to any gene. The CDR1 and CDR2 encoded by the germline V gene are ENHRY and SYGVKD.